This T cell receptor (beta chain) derives from a study of cytomegalovirus exposure and HLA in healthy donors. PCR involved 60 Vbeta and 13 Jbeta primers. Measured with immunoSEQ multiplex PCR; TCRdb has only the in-frame clones, and not every one. The data show 50,000 or so clones, about three quarters seen once. This clone was seen a few times. Source material: PBMCs. The clonotype was recovered from a man younger than 30 in good health and CMV-seronegative.

DNA for the CDR3: TGTGCCAGCATGAGAGCGGCATCGAACACTGAAGCTTTCTTT. This translates into CASMRAASNTEAFF. The chain uses TRBV6-5 and TRBJ1-1; D is undetermined. The germline gives CDR1 MNHEY, CDR2 SVGAGI. There are 14 residues in the CDR3. With 7 bases removed from V and 1 base from J, the gap between germline ends came to 13 bases.